The clone carrying this T cell receptor beta chain has just a few counts. Its antigen is not known. The sample originates from a study of shared clonotypes between healthy human individuals. This table comes from immunoSEQ multiplex PCR, and its TCRdb copy is limited to in-frame clones, with some not included. The sample yields 90,000 to 120,000 clones, about 70% seen once. Combination of CD45RO+ cells with CCR7-negative CD45RA+ TemRA cells was used for CD8 memory. The study, taken as a whole, reports: Sampling included only blood; tissue repertoires likely differ.

The ends lost 6 bases at V and 3 bases at J; junction bases unmatched: 5. The germline V gene has CDR1 MGHDK and CDR2 SYGVNS. The CDR3 sequence is 14 residues long. The chain combines TRBV25-1 with TRBJ2-5; 9 nucleotides align to TRBD2. Sequencing was done on a sample of memory CD8+ T cells sorted from blood. The subset denotes: CD45RO+ cells pooled with CCR7-negative TemRA cells. This clonotype was sampled from a woman aged 25 to 39 in good health. The CDR3 is CASSETSGKETQYF. The CDR3 region has the DNA TGTGCCAGCAGCGAGACTAGCGGAAAAGAGACCCAGTACTTC.